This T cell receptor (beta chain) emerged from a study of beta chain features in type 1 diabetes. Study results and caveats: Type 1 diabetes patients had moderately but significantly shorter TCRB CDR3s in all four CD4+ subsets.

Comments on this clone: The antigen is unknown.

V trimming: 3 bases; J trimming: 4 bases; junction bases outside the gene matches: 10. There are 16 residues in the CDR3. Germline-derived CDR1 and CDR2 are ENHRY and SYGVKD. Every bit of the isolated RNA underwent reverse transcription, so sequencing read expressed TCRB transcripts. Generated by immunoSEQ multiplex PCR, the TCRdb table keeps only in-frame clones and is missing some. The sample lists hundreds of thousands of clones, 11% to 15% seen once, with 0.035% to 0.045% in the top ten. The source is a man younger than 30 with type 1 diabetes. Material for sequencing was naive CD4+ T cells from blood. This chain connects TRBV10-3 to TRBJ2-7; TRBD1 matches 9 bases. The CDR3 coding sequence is TGTGCCATCAGTGACCACTCCGGGACAGGGTTGTACGAGCAGTACTTC. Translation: CAISDHSGTGLYEQYF.